The clone carrying this T cell receptor beta chain was found a few times. Antigen: not known. Expressed TCRB transcripts were sequenced, since all the RNA that had been isolated was reverse transcribed. This table comes from immunoSEQ multiplex PCR, and its TCRdb copy is limited to in-frame clones, with some not included. This sample has some 900,000 clones, with roughly a sixth found just once. The sample originates from a study of beta chain features in type 1 diabetes. Study-level information: All samples together contributed 100 million to 120 million sorted cells for examination.

Overall study findings and caveats: Among type 1 diabetes patients, VDJ junctions had fewer insertions and more deletions. The study found that naive, central memory and Treg TCRB repertoires appeared more similar in patients than in healthy donors. TCRB rearrangement may or may not be influenced by HLA type; here this remained unresolved.

Deletions cut 4 bases from V and 2 bases from J, with 19 bases between. The CDR3 runs 16 residues. CDR1 and CDR2 from the germline V gene are SGHRS and YFSETQ. The source material was naive CD4+ T cells from blood. The clonotype originates from a woman younger than 30 in good health. The J gene is TRBJ2-7, the V gene TRBV5-1; D possibly matches TRBD1 or TRBD2 (5 bases each). CDR3 region: CASSPILGRGAYEQYF. As DNA, the CDR3 is TGCGCCAGCAGCCCCATCCTGGGCAGAGGGGCCTACGAGCAGTACTTC.